The clone carrying this T cell receptor (beta chain) was detected many times. The antigen is unknown. The data derive from a study of neurological immune-mediated disorders. Overall study results and limits: The absence of any CDR3 amino acid sequence shared by expanded clones across subjects suggests that repertoires were private in all groups. Clinical features showed no association with the multiple sclerosis repertoire cluster, and MRI features showed none either. Phylogenetic grouping put 18 of 34 multiple sclerosis patients' repertoires into one related-CDR3 cluster, a possible signature.

Per the germline V gene, CDR1 is DFQATT and CDR2 is SNEGSKA (reference sequence). The CDR3 runs to 16 residues. Trimming cost V 0 bases and J 2 bases; bases outside gene matches: 5. TCRdb reprocessed the 5' RACE reads with MiXCR, giving one entry per CDR3 protein. The sample yields around 58,000 distinct CDR3 sequences, about 3.4% seen once. The receptor was derived from a woman aged 55-75 years with multiple sclerosis. The sample was PBMCs. The chain joins TRBV20-1 to TRBJ2-3; 10 nucleotides agree with TRBD2. In nucleotides, the CDR3 is TGCAGTGCTAGAGATCCTCTAGCGGGGGACACAGATACGCAGTATTTT. Its translation is CSARDPLAGDTDTQYF.